This T cell receptor beta chain was recovered during a study of Ad26.COV2.S vaccination and SARS-CoV-2 variants. Study information: Ad26.COV2.S, an intramuscular injection, was given once or twice 56 days apart. Study conclusions and caveats: Measurements of TCR breadth and depth may have given underestimates of the total T cell responses.

Only in-frame clones appear in the TCRdb table, and some are missing; sequencing was by immunoSEQ multiplex PCR. The sample shows fewer than 400,000 clones, roughly 88% of them seen only once. Concerning this clone itself: Its specificity is unknown.

Regarding treatment: some 20 received Ad26.COV2.S at low or high dose, single or two shots; 5 received placebo; per-sample allocation not given. The samples were gathered on day 63 after the first injection of vaccine or placebo. An adult of 18-55 years in Boston served as donor. V was pared by 2 bases and J by 8 bases, with 2 bases of the junction left unmatched. The germline V gene encodes CDR1 PRHDT and CDR2 FYEKMQ (reference sequence). The CDR3 runs 15 residues. The rearrangement links TRBV13 to TRBJ2-1; TRBD2 matches at 14 bases. This receptor was taken from a person aged 18-60 years who received the Ad26.COV2.S COVID-19 vaccine or a placebo. The sequenced sample was peripheral blood, obtained in a trial of Ad26.COV2.S vaccine versus placebo. CDR3 protein: CASSLRGLAGDEQFF. The CDR3 DNA is TGTGCCAGCAGCTTAAGGGGACTAGCGGGGGATGAGCAGTTCTTC. Complete variable domain (other parts from reference TRBV13 and TRBJ2-1): AAGVIQSPRHLIKEKRETATLKCYPIPRHDTVYWYQQGPGQDPQFLISFYEKMQSDKGSIPDRFSAQQFSDYHSELNMSSLELGDSALYFCASSLRGLAGDEQFFGPGTRLTVL.